The 28 T cell receptor beta chains listed next were all sequenced from one sample in a study of T cells after yellow fever vaccination. TCRdb recomputed calls from the 5' RACE reads with MiXCR, one row per CDR3 protein. The table has around 350,000 distinct CDR3 sequences, around 10% seen once. This material consisted of PBMCs, taken on the day of the first yellow fever vaccination. These TCRs come from a man younger than 30 who received the YFV17D yellow fever vaccine.

This chain links TRBV25-1 with TRBJ1-5; TRBD1 agrees at 7 bases. Germline CDR1 and CDR2: MGHDK and SYGVNS. CDR3 length: 12 residues. After removal of 11 bases from V and 6 bases from J, the junction contained 7 bases not matched to a gene. The CDR3 coding sequence is TGTGCCCTCTTCCGGGACAGTCAGCCCCAGCATTTT. Translating it yields CALFRDSQPQHF.

This clonotype came up a few times. The chain joins TRBV5-1 to TRBJ2-1, with TRBD1 as a possible D gene (5 bases). The CDR3 sequence is 15 residues long. Germline CDR1 and CDR2: SGHRS and YFSETQ. V lost 2 bases to trimming and J lost 5 bases, with 14 bases between them. This chain's CDR3 is CASSFGDRSNNEQFF. In DNA, the CDR3 is TGCGCCAGCAGCTTTGGAGACAGAAGTAACAATGAGCAGTTCTTC.

This clonotype appeared a single time. The chain employs TRBV20-1 and TRBJ1-6, with a possible D match to TRBD1 (5 bases). The V gene's germline CDR1 is DFQATT and CDR2 SNEGSKA (reference sequence). This CDR3 has 15 amino acids. The V end lost 6 bases, the J end lost 6 bases, and 18 bases lay between the germline ends. The DNA for the CDR3 is TGCAGTGCGCATACCGCAGGGTTCGGTAATTCACCCCTCCACTTT. Its protein product is CSAHTAGFGNSPLHF.

This clonotype was recorded many times. The chain links TRBV12-3 or TRBV12-4 to TRBJ1-4, with D uncertain. Trimming cost V 3 bases and J 5 bases, with 4 bases left between them. The CDR3 contains 12 residues. The CDR3 is CASSFLNEKLFF. CDR3 in DNA: TGTGCCAGCAGTTTCTTGAATGAAAAACTGTTTTTT.

The rearrangement links TRBV7-9 to TRBJ2-1, with 8 bases matching TRBD1. Germline V gene lookup returns CDR1 SEHNR and CDR2 FQNEAQ (reference sequence). The CDR3 length is 15 residues. The trim removed 2 bases at V and 8 bases at J, leaving 8 bases unmatched. CDR3 bases: TGTGCCAGCAGCTTAACAGGACAGGGTCTGGATGAGCAGTTCTTC. Protein: CASSLTGQGLDEQFF.

CDR3 region: CASSLGDRGAGDTQYF. CDR3 nucleotides: TGTGCCAGCAGCCTAGGGGACAGGGGCGCGGGAGATACGCAGTATTTT. This sequence joins TRBV7-6 and TRBJ2-3, with 10 bases fitting TRBD1. The J segment lost 5 bases and the V segment lost 5 bases, leaving 10 bases of the junction unmatched. Germline loops: CDR1 SGHVS, CDR2 FNYEAQ. The CDR3 covers 16 residues.

This clonotype was picked up a small number of times. The chain employs TRBV5-1 and TRBJ2-3; D may be TRBD2 (6 bases). Trimming pared 4 bases from V and 4 bases from J, leaving 10 bases between. The CDR3 runs 13 residues. Looked up from germline, CDR1 is SGHRS and CDR2 is YFSETQ. Written as DNA, the CDR3 is TGCGCCAGCAGCCCCTTAGCGGCAGATACGCAGTATTTT. This gives the protein CASSPLAADTQYF. The full variable domain, with the rest looked up from reference TRBV5-1 and TRBJ2-3, is KAGVTQTPRYLIKTRGQQVTLSCSPISGHRSVSWYQQTPGQGLQFLFEYFSETQRNKGNFPGRFSGRQFSNSRSEMNVSTLELGDSALYLCASSPLAADTQYFGPGTRLTVL.

The chain joins TRBV7-6 to TRBJ2-1; 7 bases align to TRBD1. The length of the CDR3 is 13 residues. From germline, CDR1 is SGHVS and CDR2 FNYEAQ. J was trimmed by 8 bases and V by 7 bases; bases with no gene match: 8. The CDR3 bases are TGTGCCAGCACCAGGGGGACAGCTGATGAGCAGTTCTTC. Translating it yields CASTRGTADEQFF. Looking up the rest from reference TRBV7-6 and TRBJ2-1 gives the full variable domain: GAGVSQSPRYKVTKRGQDVALRCDPISGHVSLYWYRQALGQGPEFLTYFNYEAQQDKSGLPNDRFSAERPEGSISTLTIQRTEQRDSAMYRCASTRGTADEQFFGPGTRLTVL.

The chain combines TRBV6-2 or TRBV6-3 with TRBJ2-7; TRBD1 agrees at 7 bases. The germline gives CDR1 MNHEY, CDR2 SVGEGT. The CDR3 length is 11 residues. J lost 6 bases, V lost 8 bases, and 4 bases had no gene match. The CDR3 region is CASSTGTEQYV. CDR3 DNA: TGTGCCAGCTCGACAGGGACCGAGCAGTACGTC.

The gene calls are TRBV7-9 and TRBJ2-1; no clear D gene. This CDR3 is built from 14 residues. Germline V gene lookup returns CDR1 SEHNR and CDR2 FQNEAQ (reference sequence). V lost 3 bases, J lost 3 bases, and 9 bases lay in between. CDR3 coding DNA: TGTGCCAGCAGCTTTCGTAACAGCTACAATGAGCAGTTCTTC. Amino acid sequence: CASSFRNSYNEQFF.

The chain is built from TRBV29-1 and TRBJ2-5, with D possibly matching TRBD2 (5 bases). The V gene's germline CDR1 is SQVTM and CDR2 ANQGSEA. Between the trimmed V and J ends, which lost 5 bases and 9 bases, there was a span of 19 bases. The CDR3 has 13 residues. The CDR3 sequence is CSVHPDEGWAQYF. The CDR3, as DNA: TGCAGCGTTCACCCGGACGAGGGATGGGCCCAGTACTTC.

This clonotype was picked up a small number of times. This chain links TRBV14 with TRBJ1-4, with D tentatively TRBD1 (5 bases). Germline V lookup: CDR1 SGHDN, CDR2 FVKESK. The V end was cut by 3 bases, the J end by 10 bases, with 18 bases between. The CDR3 is 15 residues long. Here the CDR3 reads CASSQLAGNMGKLFF. For the CDR3, the DNA is TGTGCCAGCAGCCAGCTGGCAGGGAACATGGGAAAACTGTTTTTT.

This clonotype was seen repeatedly, ten times or more. The CDR3 region has the DNA TGTGCCAGCAGCTTGTCGGCAGGGCCCTACGAGCAGTACGTC. Its protein is CASSLSAGPYEQYV. The chain carries TRBV5-8 and TRBJ2-7; D perhaps matches TRBD1 (5 bases). V was shortened by 1 base and J by 2 bases, with 10 bases between the two germline ends. The germline V gene has CDR1 SGHTS and CDR2 YDEGEE. CDR3 length: 14 residues.

The chain has TRBV5-5 and TRBJ2-1, with D unclear. The germline CDR1 and CDR2 sequences are SGHKS and YYEKEE (reference sequence). The CDR3 extends over 15 amino acids. Trimming took 1 base from V and 5 from J, leaving 13 bases between them. CDR3 in amino acids: CASSLHIDQDNEQFF. The CDR3 DNA sequence: TGTGCCAGCAGCTTGCATATTGACCAGGACAATGAGCAGTTCTTC.

The chain employs TRBV2 and TRBJ2-7; no firm D call. Germline lookup yields CDR1 SNHLY and CDR2 FYNNEI. Trimming stripped 5 bases from V and 9 bases from J, with 20 bases between. The CDR3 contains 14 residues. The CDR3: CASSSTDPQNGQYF. The CDR3 DNA sequence: TGTGCCAGCAGTTCAACGGATCCCCAGAATGGGCAGTACTTC.

The table lists this clonotype with a few counts. One end of the junction fails to match germline, which may point to a read error. The rearrangement links TRBV20-1 to TRBJ2-2; the match to TRBD1 covers 7 bases. Germline CDR1 reads DFQATT; CDR2 reads SNEGSKA (reference sequence). CDR3 length: 15 residues. The CDR3 protein is CSAVATQGYTGKLFF. In nucleotides, the CDR3 is TGCAGTGCTGTAGCCACACAGGGGTACACCGGGAAGCTGTTTTTT.

The chain couples TRBV4-2 to TRBJ1-5; D remains ambiguous. The V and J ends lost 0 bases and 9 bases respectively, with 15 bases between them. This CDR3 is built from 15 residues. Per the germline V gene, CDR1 is LGHNA and CDR2 is YNFKEQ. The DNA for the CDR3 is TGTGCCAGCAGCCAAGAGTGGGCCGGGGAATGGCCCCAGCATTTT. It translates to CASSQEWAGEWPQHF.

The chain links TRBV5-5 to TRBJ2-7; D may be TRBD1 or TRBD2 (5 bases each). The CDR3 spans 12 residues. Between the trimmed V and J ends, which lost 4 bases and 5 bases, there was a span of 10 bases. The germline CDR1 and CDR2 sequences are SGHKS and YYEKEE (reference sequence). The CDR3 nucleotides read TGTGCCAGCAGCCGGGGCCGGCACGAGCAGTACTTC. Encoded protein: CASSRGRHEQYF.

The gene calls are TRBV5-5 and TRBJ1-2, with D possibly being TRBD1 (6 bases). The germline CDR1 and CDR2 sequences are SGHKS and YYEKEE (reference sequence). The CDR3 has 12 residues. V lost 3 bases and J lost 5, with 8 bases in between. The CDR3 sequence is CASSYGQYGYTF. Here the CDR3 DNA reads TGTGCCAGCAGCTATGGACAGTATGGCTACACCTTC.

This clonotype appeared a few times. The chain couples TRBV10-3 to TRBJ1-6; 9 positions agree with TRBD1. Germline V gene data show CDR1 as ENHRY and CDR2 as SYGVKD. V gave up 0 bases and J gave up 6 bases; unmatched junction bases: 3. This CDR3 region has 16 residues. The CDR3 spells CAISESGTGFNSPLHF. DNA of the CDR3: TGTGCCATCAGTGAGTCAGGGACAGGGTTTAATTCACCCCTCCACTTT.

The V and J genes are TRBV19 and TRBJ1-3; no firm D call. The CDR3 is 14 amino acids. Trimming removed 4 bases from V and 0 bases from J, with 7 bases in between. CDR1 is LNHDA and CDR2 is SQIVND in the germline V gene (reference sequence). The CDR3 sequence is CASSNGYSGNTIYF. CDR3 bases: TGTGCCAGTAGTAATGGATACTCTGGAAACACCATATATTTT.

The rearrangement links TRBV6-2 or TRBV6-3 to TRBJ2-1, with 9 bases lining up with TRBD1. Germline CDR1 is MNHEY and CDR2 is SVGEGT. The CDR3 has 14 residues. V lost 6 bases, J lost 4 bases, and 4 bases stayed unmatched. The CDR3 loop reads CASRATGGYNEQFF. DNA of the CDR3: TGTGCCAGCAGGGCGACAGGGGGGTACAATGAGCAGTTCTTC.

In its sample, this clonotype was seen a few times. The rearrangement joins TRBV29-1 to TRBJ1-2; TRBD1 agrees at 7 bases. This CDR3 is 16 amino acids long. Germline trimming cut 4 bases from V and 2 bases from J; bases unmatched to any gene: 13. Germline lookup yields CDR1 SQVTM and CDR2 ANQGSEA. The CDR3 nucleotides read TGCAGCGTTGGGTCTCCAGGAGGGGGCGTAAACTATGGCTACACCTTC. Its protein product is CSVGSPGGGVNYGYTF.

The genes are TRBV20-1 and TRBJ2-2, with D possibly matching TRBD2 (7 bases). Trimming stripped 5 bases from V and 7 bases from J, with 20 bases between. The CDR3 consists of 15 residues. Per germline, CDR1 DFQATT and CDR2 SNEGSKA (reference sequence). CDR3 coding DNA: TGCAGTGCTGTCCCCCGGGGGGCATTCGGCGGGGAGCTGTTTTTT. Its protein is CSAVPRGAFGGELFF.

The V and J genes are TRBV6-4 and TRBJ2-1; 11 bases match TRBD1. Germline loops: CDR1 MRHNA, CDR2 SNTAGT. Trimming cost V 5 bases and J 4 bases; bases outside gene matches: 7. The CDR3 runs 16 residues. The CDR3 loop reads CASSPGGQGEYNEQFF. The CDR3, as DNA: TGTGCCAGCAGTCCTGGGGGACAGGGGGAGTACAATGAGCAGTTCTTC.

This sequence joins TRBV7-9 and TRBJ2-3; 11 nucleotides align to TRBD2. This CDR3 region has 16 residues. The junction had 9 bases not matched to a gene; V was cut back by 6 bases and J by 4 bases. Germline values: CDR1 SEHNR, CDR2 FQNEAQ (reference sequence). The CDR3 here is CASSYSGGAGADTQYF. In DNA, the CDR3 is TGTGCCAGCAGTTATAGCGGGGGGGCCGGGGCAGATACGCAGTATTTT.

This clonotype was counted at least ten times. The rearrangement uses TRBV5-1 and TRBJ2-7; weak D call: TRBD1 (5 bases). V shed 4 bases and J shed 1 base, with 12 bases lying between them. Germline loops: CDR1 SGHRS, CDR2 YFSETQ. The CDR3 spans 14 residues. This chain's CDR3 is CASSPDIGSYEQYF. In DNA form, the CDR3 reads TGCGCCAGCAGCCCGGACATTGGATCCTACGAGCAGTACTTC.

This clonotype appeared many times. The gene calls are TRBV18 and TRBJ2-4; D is uncertain. The CDR3 runs 17 residues. V was trimmed by 0 bases and J by 0 bases, leaving 12 bases between them. The germline CDR1 and CDR2 sequences are KGHSH and LQKENI. The CDR3 sequence is CASSPPGPQVAKNIQYF. In nucleotides, the CDR3 is TGTGCCAGCTCACCACCGGGCCCACAAGTAGCCAAAAACATTCAGTACTTC.